The rows below give T cell receptor beta chains drawn from one sample of a study of memory CD4+ T cells and cytomegalovirus serostatus. Assay used: immunoSEQ multiplex PCR; TCRdb lists only in-frame clones, some missing. This sample has approximately 46,000 clones, with under 80% found just once. The sequenced sample was memory CD4+ T cells from blood. The receptors derive from an adult in good health and CMV-seronegative. CDR3s include the opening cysteine and the closing phenylalanine or tryptophan. D genes are given only for firm matches. The size of a clone is reported for some rows only, either as once, few or many, or as a class for expanded clones.

V: TRBV9
size: -
D: -
J: TRBJ1-1
CDR3: CASSVGEGGSTEAFF
DNA: TGTGCCAGCAGCGTAGGAGAGGGTGGGAGCACTGAAGCTTTCTTT

V: TRBV5-4
size: -
D: -
J: TRBJ1-1
CDR3: CASSLSQQINTEAFF
DNA: TGTGCCAGCAGCTTGTCCCAGCAGATTAACACTGAAGCTTTCTTT

V: TRBV9
size: -
D: TRBD1
J: TRBJ1-6
CDR3: CASAMTGGSSYNSPLHF
DNA: TGTGCCAGCGCCATGACAGGGGGAAGCTCCTATAATTCACCCCTCCACTTT

V: TRBV5-1
size: -
D: TRBD1
J: TRBJ1-2
CDR3: CASSLSGQGFIYGYTF
DNA: TGCGCCAGCAGCTTGTCGGGACAGGGCTTTATCTATGGCTACACCTTC

V: TRBV5-1
size: once
D: -
J: TRBJ2-3
CDR3: CASSLTPGAGTDTQYF
DNA: TGCGCCAGCAGCTTGACCCCCGGGGCGGGCACAGATACGCAGTATTTT

V: TRBV7-3
size: -
D: -
J: TRBJ2-3
CDR3: CASSSGGPSTDTQYF
DNA: TGTGCCAGCAGCTCCGGGGGCCCGAGCACAGATACGCAGTATTTT

V: TRBV9
size: -
D: -
J: TRBJ1-2
CDR3: CASSVTQAGGYTF
DNA: TGTGCCAGCAGCGTAACCCAGGCCGGTGGCTACACCTTC

V: TRBV5-6
size: -
D: -
J: TRBJ1-2
CDR3: CASSLGLEAGGYTF
DNA: TGTGCCAGCAGCTTAGGATTGGAGGCGGGTGGCTACACCTTC

V: TRBV6-5
size: -
D: TRBD1
J: TRBJ1-2
CDR3: CASRQTGEVHGYTF
DNA: TGTGCCAGCAGACAGACAGGGGAAGTACATGGCTACACCTTC

V: TRBV11-2
size: -
D: -
J: TRBJ2-7
CDR3: CASSFGQGYEQYF
DNA: TGTGCCAGCAGCTTTGGGCAGGGTTACGAGCAGTACTTC

V: TRBV19
size: once
D: -
J: TRBJ1-6
CDR3: CASSMPTGTGSSPLHF
DNA: TGTGCCAGTAGTATGCCTACCGGGACGGGGAGTTCACCCCTCCACTTT

V: TRBV10-3
size: -
D: -
J: TRBJ1-5
CDR3: CATTDRTNQPQHF
DNA: TGTGCCACCACCGACAGAACCAATCAGCCCCAGCATTTT

V: TRBV4-1
size: -
D: -
J: TRBJ1-1
CDR3: CASSQDRASTANTEAFF
DNA: TGCGCCAGCAGCCAAGATCGGGCGTCGACCGCCAACACTGAAGCTTTCTTT

V: TRBV6-1
size: once
D: TRBD2
J: TRBJ2-7
CDR3: CASSEEPLADEQYF
DNA: TGTGCCAGCAGTGAGGAACCGCTAGCGGACGAGCAGTACTTC

V: TRBV21-1
size: -
D: -
J: TRBJ1-2
CDR3: CASSMDGTGFDYGYTF
DNA: TGTGCCAGCAGCATGGACGGGACAGGGTTTGACTATGGCTACACCTTC

V: TRBV7-8
size: few
D: TRBD2
J: TRBJ2-1
CDR3: CASSLARLAGGPSSSYNEQFF
DNA: TGTGCCAGCAGCTTAGCGCGTTTGGCGGGGGGGCCTTCGAGCTCCTACAATGAGCAGTTCTTC

V: TRBV6-4
size: -
D: -
J: TRBJ1-2
CDR3: CASRLSRGDYGYTF
DNA: TGTGCCAGCAGGTTGAGCAGGGGTGACTATGGCTACACCTTC

V: TRBV18
size: -
D: -
J: TRBJ1-1
CDR3: CASSNTVGAMNTEAFF
DNA: TGTGCCAGCTCAAACACCGTTGGGGCTATGAACACTGAAGCTTTCTTT

V: TRBV15
size: few
D: -
J: TRBJ1-2
CDR3: CATSRGQANYGYTF
DNA: TGTGCCACCAGCAGAGGACAGGCTAACTATGGCTACACCTTC

V: TRBV2
size: -
D: -
J: TRBJ1-2
CDR3: CASTWTEDGYTF
DNA: TGTGCCAGCACATGGACAGAAGATGGCTACACCTTC

V: TRBV6-1
size: once
D: TRBD2
J: TRBJ2-5
CDR3: CASRTQRGGPETQYF
DNA: TGTGCCAGCAGGACCCAGCGGGGGGGCCCCGAGACCCAGTACTTC

V: TRBV2
size: -
D: -
J: TRBJ1-1
CDR3: CASSVVLGRAFF
DNA: TGTGCCAGCAGCGTGGTTCTGGGGAGGGCTTTCTTT

V: TRBV15
size: few
D: -
J: TRBJ1-5
CDR3: CATSVSSNQPQHF
DNA: TGTGCCACCAGCGTCTCGAGCAATCAGCCCCAGCATTTT

V: TRBV7-2
size: -
D: -
J: TRBJ1-3
CDR3: CASSSRPRASGNTIYF
DNA: TGTGCCAGCAGCTCCCGGCCCCGAGCTTCTGGAAACACCATATATTTT

V: TRBV19
size: -
D: -
J: TRBJ1-5
CDR3: CASSSGWRDQPQHF
DNA: TGTGCCAGTAGTTCAGGGTGGAGGGATCAGCCCCAGCATTTT

V: TRBV7-7
size: -
D: TRBD1
J: TRBJ2-2
CDR3: CASSLSQGAGELFF
DNA: TGTGCCAGCAGCTTATCCCAGGGGGCTGGGGAGCTGTTTTTT

V: TRBV5-6
size: -
D: -
J: TRBJ2-1
CDR3: CASTEWGVNNEQFF
DNA: TGTGCCAGCACCGAGTGGGGGGTCAACAATGAGCAGTTCTTC

V: TRBV6-5
size: -
D: TRBD2
J: TRBJ2-3
CDR3: CASSYGTSGGIDTQYF
DNA: TGTGCCAGCAGTTACGGGACTAGCGGGGGAATAGATACGCAGTATTTT

V: TRBV11-3
size: -
D: -
J: TRBJ2-7
CDR3: CASSLEGGVEQYF
DNA: TGTGCCAGCAGCTTAGAAGGGGGAGTAGAGCAGTACTTC

V: TRBV6-5
size: -
D: TRBD1
J: TRBJ1-1
CDR3: CASRPRGLDTEAFF
DNA: TGTGCCAGCAGACCCAGGGGGCTCGACACTGAAGCTTTCTTT

V: TRBV7-2
size: few
D: TRBD2
J: TRBJ2-1
CDR3: CASSLATSGYNEQFF
DNA: TGTGCCAGCAGCTTAGCGACTAGCGGGTACAATGAGCAGTTCTTC

V: TRBV9
size: -
D: TRBD1
J: TRBJ2-5
CDR3: CASSIGQGVGTQYF
DNA: TGTGCCAGCAGCATCGGACAGGGGGTGGGGACCCAGTACTTC

V: TRBV5-6
size: few
D: -
J: TRBJ1-5
CDR3: CASTIWARRNQPQHF
DNA: TGTGCCAGCACCATATGGGCACGGCGCAATCAGCCCCAGCATTTT

V: TRBV6-6
size: -
D: -
J: TRBJ1-5
CDR3: CASSSEGLSNQPQHF
DNA: TGTGCCAGCAGTTCCGAGGGGCTTAGCAATCAGCCCCAGCATTTT

V: TRBV7-6
size: -
D: -
J: TRBJ2-7
CDR3: CASSPKRSEQYF
DNA: TGTGCCAGCAGCCCCAAACGGTCCGAGCAGTACTTC

V: TRBV10-3
size: -
D: TRBD1
J: TRBJ2-7
CDR3: CAISESGGEDEQYF
DNA: TGTGCCATCAGCGAATCAGGGGGCGAAGACGAGCAGTACTTC

V: TRBV4-2
size: -
D: -
J: TRBJ1-2
CDR3: CASSQDEHIDYGYTF
DNA: TGTGCCAGCAGCCAAGACGAACACATTGACTATGGCTACACCTTC

V: TRBV5-6
size: few
D: -
J: TRBJ1-3
CDR3: CASSFPGLGNTIYF
DNA: TGTGCCAGCAGCTTCCCAGGGTTGGGAAACACCATATATTTT

V: TRBV18
size: -
D: -
J: TRBJ1-6
CDR3: CASSPYNSPLHF
DNA: TGTGCCAGCTCACCCTATAATTCACCCCTCCACTTT

V: TRBV5-1
size: -
D: -
J: TRBJ1-1
CDR3: CASSPDALNTEAFF
DNA: TGCGCCAGCAGCCCTGACGCGTTGAACACTGAAGCTTTCTTT

V: TRBV21-1
size: -
D: -
J: TRBJ1-1
CDR3: CASIRTGGENTEAFF
DNA: TGTGCCAGCATCAGGACAGGGGGCGAGAACACTGAAGCTTTCTTT

V: TRBV5-5
size: -
D: TRBD1
J: TRBJ2-1
CDR3: CASSLQGHNEQFF
DNA: TGTGCCAGCAGCTTACAGGGGCACAATGAGCAGTTCTTC

V: TRBV2
size: -
D: -
J: TRBJ2-5
CDR3: CASSSIVETQYF
DNA: TGTGCCAGCAGTTCTATCGTGGAGACCCAGTACTTC

V: TRBV6-1
size: -
D: -
J: TRBJ1-2
CDR3: CASSVGVRGYTF
DNA: TGTGCCAGCAGTGTCGGGGTGCGCGGCTACACCTTC

V: TRBV7-2
size: -
D: -
J: TRBJ1-1
CDR3: CASSLTQETEAFF
DNA: TGTGCCAGCAGCCTTACCCAGGAGACTGAAGCTTTCTTT

V: TRBV5-1
size: -
D: TRBD1
J: TRBJ1-1
CDR3: CASRSDRVTEAFF
DNA: TGCGCCAGCAGGTCGGACAGGGTGACTGAAGCTTTCTTT

V: TRBV4-1
size: -
D: -
J: TRBJ1-3
CDR3: CASSWGDGLSGNTIYF
DNA: TGCGCCAGCAGCTGGGGGGACGGACTCTCTGGAAACACCATATATTTT

V: TRBV6-1
size: -
D: TRBD2
J: TRBJ2-7
CDR3: CASNRGGSDTYEQYF
DNA: TGTGCCAGCAATCGCGGGGGGAGCGACACCTACGAGCAGTACTTC

V: TRBV29-1
size: once
D: -
J: TRBJ2-4
CDR3: CSFLTGTSAKNIQYF
DNA: TGCAGCTTTTTGACCGGGACCTCAGCCAAAAACATTCAGTACTTC

V: TRBV28
size: -
D: -
J: TRBJ2-5
CDR3: CASSVTLGETQYF
DNA: TGTGCCAGCAGCGTCACGTTGGGGGAGACCCAGTACTTC

V: TRBV6-5
size: -
D: TRBD1
J: TRBJ1-5
CDR3: CASRGTGSGNQPQHF
DNA: TGTGCCAGCAGGGGGACAGGCTCAGGCAATCAGCCCCAGCATTTT

V: TRBV25-1
size: -
D: -
J: TRBJ2-5
CDR3: CASSSEGRLEETQYF
DNA: TGTGCCAGCAGCTCCGAAGGGAGACTAGAAGAGACCCAGTACTTC

V: TRBV9
size: -
D: -
J: TRBJ2-6
CDR3: CASSVGTTGANVLTF
DNA: TGTGCCAGCAGCGTGGGGACAACTGGGGCCAACGTCCTGACTTTC